This TCR beta chain was captured by sequencing in a study of blood T cell repertoires in COVID-19. Study-wide background: Researchers got acute and convalescent COVID-19 samples from the United States, Italy and Spain.

The data were produced by immunoSEQ multiplex PCR, yet TCRdb's version contains in-frame clones alone and is incomplete. The repertoire has around 31,000 clones, roughly nine tenths of them found once; the top ten carry under 30%. The ends were cut back, 2 bases at V and 4 bases at J, with 8 bases in the middle. CDR3 length: 13 residues. Germline V gene sequence: CDR1 KGHSH, CDR2 LQKENI. V and J are TRBV18 and TRBJ1-1, with a weak D call TRBD1 (5 bases). Sequenced input: peripheral blood. The receptor's source is a man older than 75 with acute or convalescent COVID-19. As DNA, the CDR3 is TGTGCCAGCTCACCAAGCAGGGCCACTGAAGCTTTCTTT. Its protein product is CASSPSRATEAFF.